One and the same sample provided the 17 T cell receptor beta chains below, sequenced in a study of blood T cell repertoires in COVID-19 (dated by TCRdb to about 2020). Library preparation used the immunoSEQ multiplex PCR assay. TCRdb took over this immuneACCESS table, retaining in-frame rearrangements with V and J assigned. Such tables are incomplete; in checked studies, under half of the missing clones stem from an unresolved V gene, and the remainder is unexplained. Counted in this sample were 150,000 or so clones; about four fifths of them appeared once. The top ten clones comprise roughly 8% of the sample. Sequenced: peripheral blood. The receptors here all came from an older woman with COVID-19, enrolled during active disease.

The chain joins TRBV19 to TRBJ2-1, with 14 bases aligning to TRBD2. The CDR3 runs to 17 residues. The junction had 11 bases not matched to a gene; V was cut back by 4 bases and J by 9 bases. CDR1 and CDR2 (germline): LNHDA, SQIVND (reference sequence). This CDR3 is CASSRRGLAGDASEQFF. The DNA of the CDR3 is TGTGCCAGTAGTAGAAGGGGACTAGCGGGGGACGCGAGTGAGCAGTTCTTC. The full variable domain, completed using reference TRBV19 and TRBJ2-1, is DGGITQSPKYLFRKEGQNVTLSCEQNLNHDAMYWYRQDPGQGLRLIYYSQIVNDFQKGDIAEGYSVSREKKESFPLTVTSAQKNPTAFYLCASSRRGLAGDASEQFFGPGTRLTVL.

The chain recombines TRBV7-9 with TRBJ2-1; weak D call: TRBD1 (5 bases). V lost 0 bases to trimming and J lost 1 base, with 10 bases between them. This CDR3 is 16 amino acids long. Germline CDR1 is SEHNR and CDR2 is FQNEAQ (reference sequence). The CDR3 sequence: CASSLAQGWSYNEQFF. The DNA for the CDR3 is TGTGCCAGCAGCTTAGCCCAGGGATGGTCCTACAATGAGCAGTTCTTC.

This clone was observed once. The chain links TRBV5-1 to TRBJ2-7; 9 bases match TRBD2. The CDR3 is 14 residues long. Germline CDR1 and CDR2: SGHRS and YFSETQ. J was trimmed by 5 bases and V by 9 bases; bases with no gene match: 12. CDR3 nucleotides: TGCGCCACCTCACCGGGACTAGCTGAGAACGAGCAGTACTTC. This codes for CATSPGLAENEQYF.

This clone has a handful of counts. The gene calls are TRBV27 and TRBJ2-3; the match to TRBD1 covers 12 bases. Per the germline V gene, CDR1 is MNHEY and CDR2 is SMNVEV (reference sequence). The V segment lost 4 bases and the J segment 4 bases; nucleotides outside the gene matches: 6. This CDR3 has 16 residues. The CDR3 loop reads CASSSWGTGGADTQYF. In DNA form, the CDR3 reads TGTGCCAGCAGTTCATGGGGGACAGGGGGCGCAGATACGCAGTATTTT.

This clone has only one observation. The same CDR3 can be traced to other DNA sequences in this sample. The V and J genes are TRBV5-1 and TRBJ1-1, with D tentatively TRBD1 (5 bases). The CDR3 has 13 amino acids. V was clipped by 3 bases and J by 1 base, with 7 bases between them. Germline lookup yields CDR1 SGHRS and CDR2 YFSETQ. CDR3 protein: CASSSTGNTEAFF. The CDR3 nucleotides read TGCGCCAGCAGCTCCACAGGGAACACTGAAGCTTTCTTT.

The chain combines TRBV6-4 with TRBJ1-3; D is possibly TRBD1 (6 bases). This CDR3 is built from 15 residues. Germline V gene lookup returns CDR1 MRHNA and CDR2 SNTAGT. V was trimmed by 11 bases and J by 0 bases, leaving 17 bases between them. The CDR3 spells CACFRDTNSGNTIYF. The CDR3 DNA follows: TGTGCCTGTTTTCGGGACACAAACTCTGGAAACACCATATATTTT.

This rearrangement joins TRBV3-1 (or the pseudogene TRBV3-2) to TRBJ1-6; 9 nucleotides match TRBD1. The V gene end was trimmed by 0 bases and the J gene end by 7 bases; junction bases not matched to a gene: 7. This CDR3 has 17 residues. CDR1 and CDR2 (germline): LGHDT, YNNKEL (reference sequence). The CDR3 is CASSQDPRDRVNSPLHF. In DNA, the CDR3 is TGTGCCAGCAGCCAAGACCCCCGGGACAGGGTGAATTCACCCCTCCACTTT.

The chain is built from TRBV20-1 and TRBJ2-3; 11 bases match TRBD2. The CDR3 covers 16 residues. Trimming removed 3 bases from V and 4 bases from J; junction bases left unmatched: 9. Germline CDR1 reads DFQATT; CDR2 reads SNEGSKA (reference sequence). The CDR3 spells CSASRVSGGAADTQYF. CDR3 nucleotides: TGCAGTGCTAGTCGCGTTAGCGGGGGGGCGGCAGATACGCAGTATTTT.

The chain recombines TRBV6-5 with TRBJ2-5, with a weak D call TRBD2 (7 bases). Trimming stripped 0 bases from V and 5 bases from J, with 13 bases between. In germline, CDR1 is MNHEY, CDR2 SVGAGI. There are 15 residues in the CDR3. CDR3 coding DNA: TGTGCCAGCAGTTACTCTAGGGGGGGCCGGGAGACCCAGTACTTC. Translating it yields CASSYSRGGRETQYF.

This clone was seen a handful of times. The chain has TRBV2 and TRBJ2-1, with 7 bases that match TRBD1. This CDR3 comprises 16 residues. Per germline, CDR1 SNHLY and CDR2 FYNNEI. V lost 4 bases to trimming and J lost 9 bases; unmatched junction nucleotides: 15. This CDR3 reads CASSGSKGQSGGEQFF. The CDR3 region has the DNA TGTGCCAGCAGTGGAAGCAAGGGACAGTCCGGAGGTGAGCAGTTCTTC.

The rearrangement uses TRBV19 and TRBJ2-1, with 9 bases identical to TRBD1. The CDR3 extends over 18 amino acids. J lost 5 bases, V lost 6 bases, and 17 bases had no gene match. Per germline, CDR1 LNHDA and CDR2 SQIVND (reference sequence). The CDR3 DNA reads TGTGCCAGTAGCGTCCTCCATTTCCGGGACAGGGTCCACAATGAGCAGTTCTTC. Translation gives CASSVLHFRDRVHNEQFF.

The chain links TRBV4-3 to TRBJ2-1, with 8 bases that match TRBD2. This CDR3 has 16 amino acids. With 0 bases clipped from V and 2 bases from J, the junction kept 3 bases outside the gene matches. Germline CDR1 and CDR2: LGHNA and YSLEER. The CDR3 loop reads CASSQELAGTYNEQFF. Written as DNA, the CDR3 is TGCGCCAGCAGCCAAGAGTTAGCGGGAACCTACAATGAGCAGTTCTTC.

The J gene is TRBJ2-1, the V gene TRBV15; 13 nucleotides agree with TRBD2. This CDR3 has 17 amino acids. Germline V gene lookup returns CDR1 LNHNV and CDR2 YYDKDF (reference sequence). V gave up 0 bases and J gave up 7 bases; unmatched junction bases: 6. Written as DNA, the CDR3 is TGTGCCACCAGCAGAGAACGAGGACTAGCGGGAGTAAATGAGCAGTTCTTC. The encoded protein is CATSRERGLAGVNEQFF.

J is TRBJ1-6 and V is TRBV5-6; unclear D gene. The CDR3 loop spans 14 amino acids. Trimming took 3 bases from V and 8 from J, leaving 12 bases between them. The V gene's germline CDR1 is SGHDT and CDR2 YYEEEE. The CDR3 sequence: CASSSDPGDSPLHF. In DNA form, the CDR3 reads TGTGCCAGCAGCTCCGACCCCGGGGATTCACCCCTCCACTTT.

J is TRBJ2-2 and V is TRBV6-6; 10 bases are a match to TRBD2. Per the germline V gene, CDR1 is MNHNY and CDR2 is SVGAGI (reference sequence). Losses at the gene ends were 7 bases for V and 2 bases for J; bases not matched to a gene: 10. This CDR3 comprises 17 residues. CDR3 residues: CASNRASGSGNTGELFF. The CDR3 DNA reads TGTGCCAGCAATCGGGCTAGCGGGAGCGGAAACACCGGGGAGCTGTTTTTT.

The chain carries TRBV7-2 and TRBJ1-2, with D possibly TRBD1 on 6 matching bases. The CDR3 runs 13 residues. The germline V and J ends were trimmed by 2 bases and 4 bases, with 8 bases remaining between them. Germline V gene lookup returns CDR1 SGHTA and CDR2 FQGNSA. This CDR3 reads CASSLSGVYGYTF. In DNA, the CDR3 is TGTGCCAGCAGCTTATCAGGGGTCTATGGCTACACCTTC.

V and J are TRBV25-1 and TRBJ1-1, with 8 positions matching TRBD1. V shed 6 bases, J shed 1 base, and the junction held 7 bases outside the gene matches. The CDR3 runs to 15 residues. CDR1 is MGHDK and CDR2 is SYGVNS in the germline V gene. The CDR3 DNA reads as TGTGCCAGCAGGACAGGGGTCCGGAGGAACACTGAAGCTTTCTTT. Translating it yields CASRTGVRRNTEAFF.